These 7 T cell receptor beta chains originate from one sample sequenced in a study of radiation and T cells in renal cell carcinoma. Only in-frame clones appear in the TCRdb table, and some are missing; sequencing was by immunoSEQ multiplex PCR. The table has under 150,000 clones, about 81% seen once; the top ten hold around 1.8%. As to time point: blood 2 weeks post-SBRT. The treatment: 15 Gy SBRT to primary tumor, nephrectomy 4 weeks later. The source was blood, collected from a patient whose treatment included radiotherapy and nephrectomy. These receptors were taken from a woman aged 60-70 years with renal cell carcinoma.

The chain employs TRBV4-1 and TRBJ1-1; D call uncertain. The CDR3 spans 13 residues. Germline V gene sequence: CDR1 MGHRA, CDR2 YSYEKL. V shed 1 base and J shed 4 bases, with 7 bases lying between them. CDR3 DNA sequence: TGCGCCAGCAGCCAAGGGGAGGGCACTGAAGCTTTCTTT. This codes for CASSQGEGTEAFF.

V is TRBV7-9 and J is TRBJ2-3; 7 nucleotides agree with TRBD2. V dropped 5 bases and J dropped 6; count of bases not matched to a gene: 11. This CDR3 comprises 15 residues. Germline assignment: CDR1 SEHNR and CDR2 FQNEAQ (reference sequence). The CDR3 region is CASSIPSGRGDTQYF. The CDR3 DNA reads as TGTGCCAGCAGCATTCCTAGCGGCCGGGGGGATACGCAGTATTTT.

The rearrangement joins TRBV23-1 to TRBJ2-4; D call uncertain. TRBV23-1 is labeled an ORF, and its function is uncertain. The CDR3 loop spans 10 amino acids. V lost 8 bases to trimming and J lost 9 bases, with 8 bases between them. The CDR3: CASASPIQYF. The CDR3 nucleotides read TGCGCCAGCGCCTCCCCCATTCAGTACTTC.

The sample holds one count of this clone. The V and J genes are TRBV9 and TRBJ2-7; 7 bases are shared with TRBD1. V was clipped by 3 bases and J by 5 bases; unmatched bases: 11. The germline V gene has CDR1 SGDLS and CDR2 YYNGEE. The CDR3 runs to 15 residues. DNA of the CDR3: TGTGCCAGCAGCGCGACAGGGAAGATCACCCACGAGCAGTACTTC. Its translation is CASSATGKITHEQYF.

The chain employs TRBV7-9 and TRBJ2-1, with 7 positions matching TRBD2. This CDR3 is 17 amino acids long. The germline CDR1 and CDR2 sequences are SEHNR and FQNEAQ (reference sequence). V trimming: 1 base; J trimming: 8 bases; junction bases outside the gene matches: 14. The CDR3 is CASSLEANGGRRYEQFF. The CDR3 nucleotides are TGTGCCAGCAGCTTAGAAGCGAACGGCGGGAGAAGGTATGAGCAGTTCTTC.

The chain uses TRBV19 and TRBJ1-2; D is possibly TRBD1 (6 bases). Per germline, CDR1 LNHDA and CDR2 SQIVND (reference sequence). CDR3 length: 14 amino acids. The V gene lost 3 bases and the J gene lost 4 bases, with 12 bases spanning the gap. The CDR3 DNA sequence: TGTGCCAGTAGTATCGTGGACAGCACCTATGGCTACACCTTC. This codes for CASSIVDSTYGYTF.

This sequence joins TRBV28 and TRBJ2-7; D gene ambiguous. V lost 6 bases to trimming and J lost 1 base, with 10 bases between them. CDR1 and CDR2 from the germline V gene are MDHEN and SYDVKM. The CDR3 has 13 amino acids. CDR3 sequence (DNA): TGTGCCAGCAGCTTGACCTTATCCTACGAGCAGTACTTC. Its translation is CASSLTLSYEQYF.